This T cell receptor (beta chain) emerged from a study of T cells in tumors after PD-1 blockade. Study context: No patient had prior checkpoint blockade, systemic immunosuppression, or radiotherapy within 4 weeks. A subset received ongoing vismodegib 150 mg daily alongside anti-PD-1 therapy.

Concerning this clone itself: The antigen remains unidentified.

Overall study results and limits: Peripheral recruitment is suggested, as some novel exhausted tumor clones were in pre-treatment blood.

This table comes from immunoSEQ multiplex PCR, and its TCRdb copy is limited to in-frame clones, with some not included. The sample yields about 60,000 clones, approximately 79% seen once. CDR3 length: 16 residues. Germline loops: CDR1 SGHRS, CDR2 YFSETQ. V shed 0 bases and J 4 bases; nucleotides not matched to a gene: 7. The sequence derives from a human donor with basal cell carcinoma. Here the sequenced sample was PBMCs, taken after anti-PD-1 treatment. The chain couples TRBV5-1 to TRBJ2-3; TRBD2 agrees at 8 bases. For the CDR3, the DNA is TGCGCCAGCAGCTTGGATTTCGCGGGGGGCCCAGATACGCAGTATTTT. Its translation: CASSLDFAGGPDTQYF.